This entry lists 10 T cell receptor beta chains sequenced from one sample in a study of blood T cell repertoires in COVID-19. Here immunoSEQ multiplex PCR was the method, and the copy in TCRdb shows in-frame clones only, minus some. The data show 200,000 to 250,000 clones, approximately 81% seen once. The sequenced sample was peripheral blood. The receptor source for this set is a man in his forties or fifties who had recovered from COVID-19.

This chain joins TRBV28 and TRBJ1-1, with 9 bases aligning to TRBD1. This CDR3 has 14 amino acids. J lost 6 bases, V lost 3 bases, and 5 bases had no gene match. The germline V gene encodes CDR1 MDHEN and CDR2 SYDVKM. The CDR3 DNA is TGTGCCAGCAGTTTTACGGGACAGGGCTCTGAAGCTTTCTTT. Translated, it gives CASSFTGQGSEAFF.

CDR3 loop: CATSDTAGLRANNEQFF. DNA of the CDR3: TGTGCCACCAGTGACACCGCGGGACTGAGGGCTAACAATGAGCAGTTCTTC. The chain is built from TRBV24-1 and TRBJ2-1; D is perhaps TRBD2 (6 bases). The CDR3 length is 17 residues. V dropped 4 bases and J dropped 5 bases, with 20 bases sitting between them. Germline CDR1 and CDR2: KGHDR and SFDVKD.

The chain couples TRBV7-9 to TRBJ2-5; possible D gene TRBD1, 6 bases. Germline values: CDR1 SEHNR, CDR2 FQNEAQ (reference sequence). The CDR3 has 15 amino acids. V dropped 5 bases and J dropped 5 bases, with 18 bases sitting between them. CDR3 DNA sequence: TGTGCCAGCAGCACCACAGGGTTTGTGGGGGAGACCCAGTACTTC. Encoded protein: CASSTTGFVGETQYF.

The chain carries TRBV11-2 and TRBJ2-7, with TRBD2 matching over 13 bases. V was pared by 6 bases and J by 4 bases, with 6 bases of the junction left unmatched. Germline CDR1 is SGHAT and CDR2 is FQNNGV. The CDR3 loop spans 15 amino acids. The CDR3 DNA follows: TGTGCCAGCAGTAAACTAGCGGGAGGGCCGTACGAGCAGTACTTC. Translating gives CASSKLAGGPYEQYF.

This chain joins TRBV5-6 and TRBJ2-5; the D gene is possibly TRBD1 (6 bases). From germline, CDR1 is SGHDT and CDR2 YYEEEE. The V and J ends lost 2 bases and 5 bases respectively, with 13 bases between them. The CDR3 extends over 14 amino acids. As DNA, the CDR3 is TGTGCCAGCAGCTTTAGCAGGGGACGGGAGACCCAGTACTTC. The encoded protein is CASSFSRGRETQYF.

This rearrangement joins TRBV6-4 to TRBJ1-2; no clear D gene. Germline assignment: CDR1 MRHNA and CDR2 SNTAGT. V lost 6 bases to trimming and J lost 1 base, with 9 bases between them. This CDR3 contains 13 residues. The CDR3 region is CASSPDINYGYTF. The CDR3 DNA reads as TGTGCCAGCAGCCCCGACATTAACTATGGCTACACCTTC.

The chain combines TRBV15 with TRBJ2-7; TRBD1 matches 7 bases. The CDR3 runs to 14 residues. Losses at the gene ends were 4 bases for V and 7 bases for J; bases not matched to a gene: 10. Germline values: CDR1 LNHNV, CDR2 YYDKDF (reference sequence). In DNA, the CDR3 is TGTGCCACCAGCAAAGGAGGACAGGTCAGTGAGCAGTACTTC. It is translated as CATSKGGQVSEQYF.

The table lists this clone with a few counts. The chain couples TRBV28 to TRBJ2-1; 10 bases fit TRBD2. This CDR3 has 14 residues. Germline V gene data show CDR1 as MDHEN and CDR2 as SYDVKM. V shed 6 bases, J shed 7 bases, and the junction held 6 bases outside the gene matches. CDR3 bases: TGTGCCAGCAGCCCCAGCGGGAGGGGGAATGAGCAGTTCTTC. Translating gives CASSPSGRGNEQFF.

This chain's CDR3 is CASSFRGRMYTEAFF. The CDR3 DNA follows: TGTGCCAGCAGTTTCAGGGGGCGGATGTACACTGAAGCTTTCTTT. The V gene is TRBV27, the J gene TRBJ1-1, with 8 nucleotides matching TRBD1. CDR1 is MNHEY, CDR2 SMNVEV, per germline (reference sequence). CDR3 length: 15 residues. V lost 3 bases and J lost 3; bases outside the gene matches: 6.

The chain is built from TRBV7-2 and TRBJ2-7; 15 nucleotides line up with TRBD2. The CDR3 is 15 residues long. Germline trimming cut 3 bases from V and 6 bases from J; bases unmatched to any gene: 3. The germline gives CDR1 SGHTA, CDR2 FQGNSA. The CDR3 protein is CASSFGTSGRTEQYF. In nucleotides, the CDR3 is TGTGCCAGCAGCTTCGGGACTAGCGGGAGGACCGAGCAGTACTTC.